This T cell receptor beta chain is from a study of OX40 agonist ivuxolimab in advanced cancers. For the wider study: The costimulatory receptor OX40 (CD134) was targeted by ivuxolimab, a fully human IgG2 agonistic monoclonal antibody. A male proportion of 70% to 90% and a mean age of approximately 55 years, ranging from about 20 to 79, were recorded for the dose-escalation cohort. Partial responses were achieved by three dose-escalation patients, of whom one had hepatocellular carcinoma and two had cutaneous melanoma. The point of sequencing TCRbeta in the periphery was to test whether ivuxolimab changed TCR sequence diversity and drove clonal T-cell expansion. Of the approximately 50 dose-escalation patients, hepatocellular carcinoma was present in 19, melanoma in around 15, renal cell carcinoma in 9 and head and neck cancer in 9. The paper covers the monotherapy dose-escalation part of the phase I ivuxolimab trial, which included N ≈ 50 patients. Intravenous ivuxolimab was administered to patients every 2 weeks at six dose levels: 0.01, 0.1, 0.3, 1.5, 3 and 10 mg/kg. Patients were allowed to have had prior anti-PD-1, anti-PD-L1 or anti-CTLA-4 therapy, and approximately 40% of the dose-escalation patients had previously received checkpoint inhibitors.

As concerns this clone: Its antigen is unknown. No qualities accompany the bases; no much larger clone lies one base away.

Beyond this particular receptor, the publication reports: Which antigens the clonally expanded peripheral T cells were specific for was not determined. Clonal expansion of both CD4+ and CD8+ blood T cells was observed from baseline to week 6 at doses 0.1 to 3.0 mg/kg. In the 0.1-3.0 mg/kg groups, partial responders were among the patients with the lowest normalized peripheral clonal expansion, particularly in CD8+ T cells. Low levels of normalized T-cell clonal expansion were also shown by some nonresponding patients. After ivuxolimab, CD8+ T cells had more expanded clones than CD4+ T cells on average.

Genomic DNA was isolated from the sorted cells so that the TCRbeta CDR3 region could be sequenced. The immunoSEQ Assay was used to sequence the TCRbeta CDR3 regions. What TCRdb holds here is the immuneACCESS table cut down to in-frame rearrangements. Part of the clones is not present; checked against another copy, under half of the missing clones reflect an unresolved V gene, and the others are unexplained. The sample table holds tens of thousands of clones, of which about 89% were seen once. About 12% of the sample is in the top ten clones. The trial excluded patients who had a history of autoimmune disease or were on systemic immunosuppression. Peripheral blood for TCR sequencing was collected from all dose cohorts at baseline, on cycle 4 day 1, and on cycle 7 day 1. Samples came from an open-label, multicenter, first-in-human phase I dose-escalation trial of ivuxolimab. The trial enrolled adults with locally advanced or metastatic head and neck squamous cell, hepatocellular, melanoma or renal cell carcinoma. Before TCR sequencing, CD4+ T cells and CD8+ T cells were sorted from peripheral blood as separate populations.

The source material was CD4+ or CD8+ T cells sorted from blood, sampled in a trial of the OX40 agonist ivuxolimab. The receptor was isolated from an adult with an advanced solid tumor such as melanoma, head and neck, liver or kidney cancer.

The DNA sequence is as follows: TGCGCCAGCAGCACGACGACAGGATTGAACACTGAAGCTTTCTTT. Its protein reads: CASSTTTGLNTEAFF. The chain is made from TRBV5-1 and TRBJ1-1; possibly the D gene is TRBD1, per 6 matching bases. V is clipped by 4 bases and J by 0 bases, and the sequence between their germline boundaries is 13 bases long. In the germline V gene, CDR1 corresponds to SGHRS and CDR2 to YFSETQ. From the cysteine through the phenylalanine, the CDR3 covers 15 amino acids. Only the CDR3 portion is preserved as DNA: 45 bases, with reading frame beginning at the first base.